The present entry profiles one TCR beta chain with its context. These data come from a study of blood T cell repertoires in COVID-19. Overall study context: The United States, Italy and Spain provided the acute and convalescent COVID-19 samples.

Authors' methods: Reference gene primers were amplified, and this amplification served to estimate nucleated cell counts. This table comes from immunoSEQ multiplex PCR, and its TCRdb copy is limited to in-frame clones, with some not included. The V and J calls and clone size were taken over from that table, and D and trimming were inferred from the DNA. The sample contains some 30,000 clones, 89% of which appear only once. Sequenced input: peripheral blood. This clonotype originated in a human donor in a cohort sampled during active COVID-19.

The chain's CDR3 is CASSWAQGGDTEAFF. DNA for the CDR3: TGTGCCAGCAGCTGGGCACAGGGGGGAGATACTGAAGCTTTCTTT. The chain couples TRBV11-2 to TRBJ1-1, with 8 bases that match TRBD1. Germline V gene data show CDR1 as SGHAT and CDR2 as FQNNGV. The V segment lost 4 bases and the J segment 5 bases; nucleotides outside the gene matches: 9. This CDR3 is built from 15 residues.